The 17 T cell receptor beta chains below come from one sample, sequenced in a study of cytomegalovirus exposure and HLA in healthy donors. The PCR was carried out with 60 Vbeta primers and 13 Jbeta primers. The protocol was immunoSEQ multiplex PCR, while the TCRdb copy is restricted to in-frame clones and leaves out a portion. Found here are 150,000 to 200,000 clones, about four fifths of them singletons; the top ten hold 4.9%. Sequenced material: PBMCs. The receptors come from a woman aged 18 to 35 in good health and CMV-seropositive.

The chain couples TRBV19 to TRBJ1-2, with a tentative D call TRBD1 (5 bases). The germline gives CDR1 LNHDA, CDR2 SQIVND (reference sequence). The V gene lost 8 bases and the J gene lost 5 bases, with 24 bases spanning the gap. This CDR3 region has 16 residues. CDR3 nucleotide sequence: TGTGCCAGTTATGGGGCCCGAACACCTCTTATTTATGGCTACACCTTC. The encoded protein is CASYGARTPLIYGYTF.

The gene calls are TRBV7-8 and TRBJ1-5; TRBD1 matches at 7 bases. The ends lost 0 bases at V and 2 bases at J; junction bases unmatched: 1. From germline, CDR1 is SGHVS and CDR2 FQNEAQ. The CDR3 extends over 15 amino acids. The CDR3 sequence is CASSLAGQGNQPQHF. The CDR3, as DNA: TGTGCCAGCAGCTTAGCCGGACAGGGCAATCAGCCCCAGCATTTT.

The chain is built from TRBV28 and TRBJ2-7; possibly TRBD2 for D (5 bases). CDR1 is MDHEN and CDR2 is SYDVKM in the germline V gene. V lost 3 bases and J 3 bases, leaving 12 bases between the germline ends. This CDR3 contains 14 residues. The CDR3 spells CASSFTRVHYEQYF. For the CDR3, the DNA is TGTGCCAGCAGTTTTACGAGGGTTCACTACGAGCAGTACTTC.

The chain links TRBV14 to TRBJ1-3; 7 nucleotides line up with TRBD1. CDR1 and CDR2 (germline): SGHDN, FVKESK. This CDR3 spans 17 amino acids. Trimming removed 5 bases from V and 0 bases from J; junction bases left unmatched: 10. The CDR3 loop is CASSGYGTASSGNTIYF. The CDR3 DNA is TGTGCCAGCAGCGGATACGGGACAGCCAGCTCTGGAAACACCATATATTTT.

The genes are TRBV2 and TRBJ2-7, with D possibly matching TRBD2 (5 bases). V dropped 8 bases and J dropped 6 bases, with 17 bases sitting between them. Germline-derived CDR1 and CDR2 are SNHLY and FYNNEI. The CDR3 extends over 13 amino acids. Here the CDR3 DNA reads TGTGCCAGCTTTCTCCCTAGCACTCTCGAGCAGTACTTC. Protein sequence: CASFLPSTLEQYF.

This chain connects TRBV9 to TRBJ2-3; 8 nucleotides align to TRBD2. Germline lookup yields CDR1 SGDLS and CDR2 YYNGEE. The CDR3 spans 16 residues. Trimming took 2 bases from V and 0 from J; bases not matched to a gene: 5. CDR3 sequence reads: CASSVGRGASTDTQYF. The CDR3 DNA reads TGTGCCAGCAGCGTCGGGCGGGGGGCCAGCACAGATACGCAGTATTTT.

This chain uses TRBV10-3 with TRBJ1-6, with 7 bases lining up with TRBD1. The length of the CDR3 is 18 residues. With V trimmed by 0 bases and J by 0 bases, 5 bases remained unmatched. The germline CDR1 and CDR2 sequences are ENHRY and SYGVKD. CDR3 region: CAISESMRGLSYNSPLHF. In nucleotides, the CDR3 is TGTGCCATCAGTGAGTCGATGAGGGGGCTCTCCTATAATTCACCCCTCCACTTT.

This rearrangement joins TRBV19 to TRBJ2-2; TRBD1 matches 7 bases. Germline values: CDR1 LNHDA, CDR2 SQIVND (reference sequence). The CDR3 extends over 14 amino acids. The ends lost 9 bases at V and 0 bases at J; junction bases unmatched: 4. The CDR3 bases are TGTGCCAGAAGACAGGGACCGAACACCGGGGAGCTGTTTTTT. Translation: CARRQGPNTGELFF.

The chain joins TRBV7-8 to TRBJ2-1, with a weak D call TRBD1 (6 bases). The CDR3 spans 15 residues. The V and J ends lost 7 bases and 4 bases respectively, with 17 bases between them. Germline CDR1 reads SGHVS; CDR2 reads FQNEAQ. The CDR3 sequence is CASTGLGARYNEQFF. The DNA of the CDR3 is TGTGCCAGCACAGGGCTGGGGGCGCGATACAATGAGCAGTTCTTC.

The rearrangement uses TRBV7-2 and TRBJ2-5, with 7 bases identical to TRBD2. Germline V lookup: CDR1 SGHTA, CDR2 FQGNSA. Trimming at V came to 0 bases and at J to 0 bases, leaving 1 base not matched to a gene. The CDR3 is 15 residues long. In DNA form, the CDR3 reads TGTGCCAGCAGCTTAGCGGGAGGGGACCAAGAGACCCAGTACTTC. It encodes CASSLAGGDQETQYF.

J is TRBJ2-3 and V is TRBV28; no clear D gene. With 4 bases removed from V and 6 bases from J, the gap between germline ends came to 17 bases. The CDR3 runs to 15 residues. CDR1 is MDHEN, CDR2 SYDVKM, per germline. The CDR3 DNA reads TGTGCCAGCAGTTCATCCCTGCCTAGTTCGGATACGCAGTATTTT. This codes for CASSSSLPSSDTQYF.

The J gene is TRBJ1-2, the V gene TRBV11-2, with D maybe TRBD1 (5 bases). This CDR3 is built from 13 residues. The V gene lost 3 bases and the J gene lost 4 bases, with 9 bases spanning the gap. Germline V gene sequence: CDR1 SGHAT, CDR2 FQNNGV. The CDR3 DNA follows: TGTGCCAGCAGCTTTGGACAAACCTATGGCTACACCTTC. It encodes CASSFGQTYGYTF.

The V and J genes are TRBV6-5 and TRBJ2-1; perhaps TRBD2 as D (6 bases). Germline CDR1 is MNHEY and CDR2 is SVGAGI. V gave up 2 bases and J gave up 7 bases, with 9 bases separating them. This CDR3 spans 13 amino acids. This CDR3 is CASSYGGVNEQFF. CDR3 sequence (DNA): TGTGCCAGCAGTTACGGAGGGGTAAATGAGCAGTTCTTC.

J is TRBJ1-4 and V is TRBV10-3; D gene ambiguous. Deletions cut 7 bases from V and 0 bases from J, with 21 bases between. The CDR3 contains 18 residues. The germline V gene encodes CDR1 ENHRY and CDR2 SYGVKD. CDR3 bases: TGTGCCATCACGGTCCTTCTTGGGAGCCAGGCAACTAATGAAAAACTGTTTTTT. It is translated as CAITVLLGSQATNEKLFF.

The genes are TRBV30 and TRBJ2-3, with TRBD2 matching 7 bases. CDR3 size: 14 residues. Germline V gene lookup returns CDR1 GTSNPN and CDR2 SVGIG (reference sequence). The ends lost 0 bases at V and 7 bases at J; junction bases unmatched: 7. The CDR3 nucleotides are TGTGCCTGGAGTGTATGGGGGGGAGGGAATACGCAGTATTTT. Translating it yields CAWSVWGGGNTQYF.

This clone appeared a few times. The rearrangement joins TRBV11-2 to TRBJ1-6; D is uncertain. Trimming took off 9 bases at V and 13 bases at J, with 16 bases between the two ends. Germline assignment: CDR1 SGHAT and CDR2 FQNNGV. The CDR3 is 12 amino acids. The CDR3: CASGGGGAPLHF. The DNA for the CDR3 is TGTGCCAGTGGCGGAGGTGGAGCTCCCCTCCACTTT.

This chain's CDR3 is CASSQSRQPKTGFLAYEQYF. CDR3 nucleotide sequence: TGCGCCAGCAGTCAATCTCGTCAGCCTAAAACAGGGTTCTTGGCGTACGAGCAGTACTTC. The V call is TRBV23-1, the J call TRBJ2-7, with D tentatively TRBD1 (6 bases). TRBV23-1 is reported as an ORF; its role is uncertain. The CDR3 length is 20 residues. The V end lost 0 bases, the J end lost 4 bases, and 28 bases lay between the germline ends.